A single T cell receptor (beta chain) is shown here with its context. The ends were cut back, 2 bases at V and 10 bases at J, with 11 bases in the middle. Germline lookup yields CDR1 MDHEN and CDR2 SYDVKM. CDR3 length: 12 amino acids. This record belongs to a study of cytomegalovirus exposure and HLA in healthy donors. The PCR was carried out with 60 Vbeta primers and 13 Jbeta primers. The table came from immunoSEQ multiplex PCR; TCRdb's copy has only in-frame clones and leaves some out. This table holds about 200,000 clones, 65% to 90% found once. Sequenced: PBMCs. The clonotype was recovered from a woman aged 45-59 years in good health and CMV-seronegative. The chain is built from TRBV28 and TRBJ1-1; no firm D call. CDR3 DNA: TGTGCCAGCAGTTTAAGTTTGGAGAGAGCTTTCTTT. Its translation is CASSLSLERAFF.